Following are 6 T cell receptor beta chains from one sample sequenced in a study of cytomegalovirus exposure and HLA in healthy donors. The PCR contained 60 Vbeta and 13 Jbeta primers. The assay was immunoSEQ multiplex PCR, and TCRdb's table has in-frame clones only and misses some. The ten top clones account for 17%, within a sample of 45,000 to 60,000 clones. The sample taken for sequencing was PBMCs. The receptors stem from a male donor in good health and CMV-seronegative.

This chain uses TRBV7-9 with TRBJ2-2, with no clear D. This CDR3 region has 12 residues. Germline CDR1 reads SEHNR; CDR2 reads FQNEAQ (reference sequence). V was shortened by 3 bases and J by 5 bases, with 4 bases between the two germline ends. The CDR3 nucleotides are TGTGCCAGCAGCTTTACAACCGGGGAGCTGTTTTTT. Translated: CASSFTTGELFF.

This CDR3 reads CATLRTGVNSPLHF. DNA of the CDR3: TGTGCCACCCTTAGGACAGGGGTTAATTCACCCCTCCACTTT. The V gene is TRBV2, the J gene TRBJ1-6; 9 bases map to TRBD1. The trim removed 10 bases at V and 6 bases at J, leaving 7 bases unmatched. The germline V gene has CDR1 SNHLY and CDR2 FYNNEI. This CDR3 has 14 residues.

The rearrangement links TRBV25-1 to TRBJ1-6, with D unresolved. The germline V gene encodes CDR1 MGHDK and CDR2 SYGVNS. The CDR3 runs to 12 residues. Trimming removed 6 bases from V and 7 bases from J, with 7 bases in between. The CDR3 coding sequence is TGTGCCAGCAGGTTAGAAAATTCACCCCTCCACTTT. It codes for CASRLENSPLHF.

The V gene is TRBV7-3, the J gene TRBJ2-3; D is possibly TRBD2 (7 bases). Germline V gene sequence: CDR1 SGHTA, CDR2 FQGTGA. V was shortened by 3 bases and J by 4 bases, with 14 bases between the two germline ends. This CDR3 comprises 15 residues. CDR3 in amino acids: CASSLEGGGPDTQYF. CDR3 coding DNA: TGTGCCAGCAGCTTGGAGGGGGGGGGTCCAGATACGCAGTATTTT.

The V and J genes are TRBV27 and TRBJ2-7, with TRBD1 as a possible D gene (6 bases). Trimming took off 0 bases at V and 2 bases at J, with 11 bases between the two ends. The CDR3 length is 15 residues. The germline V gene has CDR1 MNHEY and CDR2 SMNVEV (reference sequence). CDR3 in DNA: TGTGCCAGCAGTTTATCGCCGGGGACACCCTACGAGCAGTACTTC. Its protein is CASSLSPGTPYEQYF.

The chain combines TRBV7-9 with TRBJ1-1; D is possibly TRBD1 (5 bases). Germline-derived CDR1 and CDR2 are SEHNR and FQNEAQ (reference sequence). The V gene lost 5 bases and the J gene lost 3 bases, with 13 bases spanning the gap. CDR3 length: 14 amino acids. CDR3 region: CASSPSGGDTEAFF. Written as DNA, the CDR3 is TGTGCCAGCAGCCCGAGCGGGGGGGACACTGAAGCTTTCTTT.